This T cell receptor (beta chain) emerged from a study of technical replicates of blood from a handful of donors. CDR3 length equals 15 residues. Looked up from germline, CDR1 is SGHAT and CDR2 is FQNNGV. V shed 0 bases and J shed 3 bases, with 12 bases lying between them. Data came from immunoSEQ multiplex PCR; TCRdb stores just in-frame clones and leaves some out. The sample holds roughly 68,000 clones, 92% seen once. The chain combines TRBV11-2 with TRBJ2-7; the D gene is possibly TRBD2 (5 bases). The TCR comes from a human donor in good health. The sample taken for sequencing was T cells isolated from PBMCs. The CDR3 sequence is CASSLDGKGSYEQYF. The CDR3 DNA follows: TGTGCCAGCAGCTTAGACGGGAAAGGGAGCTACGAGCAGTACTTC.